This T cell receptor (beta chain) was recovered during a study of CD8 T cells in Susac syndrome. Overall study context: When their blood was taken, the Susac syndrome patients had either not yet had any therapy, were taking corticosteroids, or were taking intravenous immunoglobulin alone.

Recently defined diagnostic criteria for definite or probable disease were fulfilled by Susac syndrome patients. CDR1 GTSNPN and CDR2 SVGIG come from the germline V gene (reference sequence). V lost 2 bases and J lost 0; bases outside the gene matches: 3. The CDR3 extends over 15 amino acids. Roughly 0.45 to 1 ug RNA was reverse transcribed with random hexamers. TCRdb reprocessed the immunoSEQ multiplex PCR reads via MiXCR and lists one record per CDR3 protein. The sample includes roughly 190,000 distinct CDR3 sequences, roughly 90% of them seen just once. Sequenced: CD4+ T cells from PBMCs. The source of this sequence is a human donor with Susac syndrome. The chain couples TRBV30 to TRBJ2-3; TRBD2 matches at 9 bases. This CDR3 reads CAWSSGGQSTDTQYF. As DNA, the CDR3 is TGTGCCTGGAGTAGCGGGGGGCAAAGCACAGATACGCAGTATTTT.